Below are 8 T cell receptor beta chains sequenced from a single sample in a study of vaccination and CD4 T cells after COVID-19 (dated by TCRdb to the early 2020s). The method was PCR. The instrument was an Illumina iSeq 100. DNA from cultured CD4+ T cells underwent TCR sequencing with the Oncomine TCR Beta short-read assay at the Johns Hopkins FTIC core. The raw public reads went through TCRdb reprocessing: fastp at Q25, MiXCR clone calling, in-frame beta chains kept. Each entry merges the rows of one CDR3 protein and shows their most common DNA and genes. Across this sample there are about 10,000 distinct CDR3 sequences, with 28% seen only once. Together, the top ten hold approximately 16% of the sample. This specimen's treatment or condition label, per the study, means: roughly ten-day PBMC culture with coronavirus spike peptide pools or control peptides (ViraFEST assay). These receptors are not linked to any known antigen.

The specimen was CD4+ T cells from blood, cultured in vitro, collected after SARS-CoV-2 vaccination. The receptors stem from a human donor who had recovered from COVID-19.

V gene TRBV7-2 combines with J gene TRBJ2-7; the D is unclear. CDR1 SGHTA and CDR2 FQGNSA come from the germline V gene. V shed 3 bases and J shed 3 bases, with 9 bases lying between them. The CDR3 consists of 13 residues. CDR3 bases: TGTGCCAGCAGCTTTGTCCGAGACTACGAGCAGTACTTC. It codes for CASSFVRDYEQYF.

The gene calls are TRBV20-1 and TRBJ2-1; D is uncertain. Trimming left V 3 bases short and J 8 bases short, with 5 bases between. Germline CDR1 is DFQATT and CDR2 is SNEGSKA (reference sequence). The CDR3 has 10 residues. CDR3: CSASWDEQFF. The CDR3 nucleotides are TGCAGTGCTAGTTGGGATGAGCAGTTCTTC.

J is TRBJ1-5 and V is TRBV20-1; perhaps TRBD1 as D (5 bases). V shed 1 base and J shed 1 base, with 17 bases lying between them. There are 17 residues in the CDR3. CDR1 DFQATT and CDR2 SNEGSKA come from the germline V gene (reference sequence). CDR3 nucleotides: TGCAGTGCTAGAGGCCCGACGGGGGGTGGGAGCAATCAGCCCCAGCATTTT. It codes for CSARGPTGGGSNQPQHF.

This clonotype showed up just a few times. V is TRBV20-1 and J is TRBJ2-7; 7 bases are shared with TRBD1. The CDR3 length is 14 residues. Trimming removed 2 bases from V and 4 bases from J; junction bases left unmatched: 8. Per the germline V gene, CDR1 is DFQATT and CDR2 is SNEGSKA (reference sequence). Here the CDR3 DNA reads TGCAGTGCTAGACCCGGGACAGCTTATTACGAGCAGTACTTC. Encoded protein: CSARPGTAYYEQYF.

This sequence joins TRBV18 and TRBJ1-3; tentatively, D is TRBD1 (5 bases). The CDR3 is 14 residues long. From germline, CDR1 is KGHSH and CDR2 LQKENI. The V end lost 3 bases, the J end lost 1 base, and 7 bases lay between the germline ends. CDR3 residues: CASSPGGSGNTIYF. As DNA, the CDR3 is TGTGCCAGCTCACCGGGGGGATCTGGAAACACCATATATTTT.

Relative to its sample, this clonotype is medium-sized. The chain links TRBV24-1 to TRBJ1-5, with D hard to call. The CDR3 covers 15 residues. V lost 6 bases and J lost 0, with 11 bases in between. From germline, CDR1 is KGHDR and CDR2 SFDVKD. The CDR3 DNA reads TGTGCCACCAGTCCGTCACACGGTAGCAATCAGCCCCAGCATTTT. Protein sequence: CATSPSHGSNQPQHF.

The rearrangement joins TRBV27 to TRBJ2-3; 10 bases fit TRBD1. The length of the CDR3 is 15 residues. The trim removed 3 bases at V and 4 bases at J, leaving 4 bases unmatched. The V gene's germline CDR1 is MNHEY and CDR2 SMNVEV (reference sequence). CDR3 in amino acids: CASSFGGTGADTQYF. For the CDR3, the DNA is TGTGCCAGCAGTTTCGGCGGGACAGGGGCAGATACGCAGTATTTT.

The chain has TRBV20-1 and TRBJ1-6; D not resolved. CDR3 length: 14 residues. V was cut by 2 bases and J by 5 bases, with 10 bases left in between. Germline CDR1 and CDR2: DFQATT and SNEGSKA (reference sequence). The CDR3 sequence is CSARLQTNNSPLHF. For the CDR3, the DNA is TGCAGTGCTAGATTACAGACTAATAATTCACCCCTCCACTTT.